The TCR beta chain described here comes from a study of control samples from healthy donors and cancer patients. Profiled with immunoSEQ multiplex PCR; TCRdb holds only in-frame clones, not every one. The data hold 100,000 or so clones, with about four fifths observed a single time. Germline V CDR1 and CDR2: SGHVS, FQNEAQ. Trimming shortened V by 3 bases and J by 7 bases, and 18 bases separated the two germline ends. There are 15 residues in the CDR3. This TCR derives from a woman aged 45-65 years in good health. The sequenced sample consisted of blood. The V and J genes are TRBV7-8 and TRBJ2-5, with TRBD2 as a possible D gene (5 bases). CDR3 in DNA: TGTGCCAGCAGCTTGTCCGGCGGGCGTGAAGTGACCCAGTACTTC. Encoded protein: CASSLSGGREVTQYF. The full variable domain, completed using reference TRBV7-8 and TRBJ2-5, is GAGVSQSPRYKVAKRGQDVALRCDPISGHVSLFWYQQALGQGPEFLTYFQNEAQLDKSGLPSDRFFAERPEGSVSTLKIQRTQQEDSAVYLCASSLSGGREVTQYFGPGTRLLVL.